These T cell receptor beta chains were read from a single sample in a study of regulatory T cells in long-lasting Graves disease. A single record per CDR3 protein comes from TCRdb applying MiXCR to the multiplex PCR reads. The table lists hundreds of thousands of distinct CDR3 sequences, roughly 21% of them singletons, with roughly an eighth in the top ten. Sequencing was performed on peripheral blood mononuclear cells (PBMCs), taken when the disease was refractory, from a patient treated with antithyroid drugs. All receptors come from a female donor with Graves disease. Both conserved end residues are part of each CDR3. The order of the fields is clone size, D gene, J gene, V gene, CDR3 DNA, CDR3 protein. A D gene is named only where the DNA matches it firmly. Expanded clones are given a class, and other clones once, few, many or no size at all.

clone_size: many
d_call: .
j_call: TRBJ2-5
v_call: TRBV12-3/TRBV12-4
cdr3_nt: TGTGCCAGCAGGAGACAGAGCCAAGAGACCCAGTACTTC
cdr3_aa: CASRRQSQETQYF

clone_size: once
d_call: TRBD2
j_call: TRBJ2-5
v_call: TRBV4-1
cdr3_nt: TGCGCCAGCAGCTTTACGGCTAGCGGGACCAGGTACCAAGAGACCCAGTACTTC
cdr3_aa: CASSFTASGTRYQETQYF

clone_size: few
d_call: .
j_call: TRBJ2-7
v_call: TRBV5-6
cdr3_nt: TGTGCCAGCAGCTTAAGTTTCGGGGAGGAGACGTACTTC
cdr3_aa: CASSLSFGEETYF

clone_size: .
d_call: .
j_call: TRBJ1-1
v_call: TRBV9
cdr3_nt: TGTGCCAGCAGCGGAACCGGGGGAAAAAACACTGAAGCTTTCTTT
cdr3_aa: CASSGTGGKNTEAFF

clone_size: few
d_call: .
j_call: TRBJ2-6
v_call: TRBV19
cdr3_nt: TGTGCCAGTAGTATAGATCCGCCCCCTGGGGCCAACGTCCTGACTTTC
cdr3_aa: CASSIDPPPGANVLTF

clone_size: few
d_call: .
j_call: TRBJ1-2
v_call: TRBV15
cdr3_nt: TGTGCCACCAGCCCAGGGGCTAACTATGGCTACACCTTC
cdr3_aa: CATSPGANYGYTF

clone_size: many
d_call: .
j_call: TRBJ1-2
v_call: TRBV12-3/TRBV12-4
cdr3_nt: TGTGCCAGCAGTCCCCAGGCGCTTCCCTATGGCTACACCTTC
cdr3_aa: CASSPQALPYGYTF

clone_size: .
d_call: .
j_call: TRBJ2-1
v_call: TRBV9
cdr3_nt: TGTGCCAGCAGCGTAGGGGGATCTGAGCAGTTCTTC
cdr3_aa: CASSVGGSEQFF

clone_size: .
d_call: TRBD2
j_call: TRBJ2-1
v_call: TRBV20-1
cdr3_nt: TGCAGTGCTAGAGGGGTCGGGAGCGGGAGCCTCAGCTCCTACAATGAGCAGTTCTTC
cdr3_aa: CSARGVGSGSLSSYNEQFF

clone_size: once
d_call: .
j_call: TRBJ2-7
v_call: TRBV4-1
cdr3_nt: TGCGCCAGCAGCCCCCTCGGGGGCAACCTCTACGAGCAGTACTTC
cdr3_aa: CASSPLGGNLYEQYF

clone_size: few
d_call: TRBD2
j_call: TRBJ2-1
v_call: TRBV3-1
cdr3_nt: TGTGCCAGCAGCCCCAGCGGGGAGAGGGCCTACAATGAGCAGTTCTTC
cdr3_aa: CASSPSGERAYNEQFF

clone_size: .
d_call: .
j_call: TRBJ2-7
v_call: TRBV15
cdr3_nt: TGTGCCACCAGCAGAGCGGGCGAAGACGAGCAGTACTTC
cdr3_aa: CATSRAGEDEQYF

clone_size: .
d_call: .
j_call: TRBJ1-1
v_call: TRBV12-3/TRBV12-4
cdr3_nt: TGTGCCAGCAGTGAGGGACGGGGGAACACTGAAGCTTTCTTT
cdr3_aa: CASSEGRGNTEAFF

clone_size: few
d_call: .
j_call: TRBJ2-7
v_call: TRBV4-1
cdr3_nt: TGCGCCAGCAGCGGCAGGGGACTGGACGGCTCCTACGAGCAGTACTTC
cdr3_aa: CASSGRGLDGSYEQYF

clone_size: many
d_call: .
j_call: TRBJ1-4
v_call: TRBV27
cdr3_nt: TGTGCCAGCGGAACGGGACGGTCGGCAACTAATGAAAAACTGTTTTTT
cdr3_aa: CASGTGRSATNEKLFF

clone_size: many
d_call: .
j_call: TRBJ2-6
v_call: TRBV11-1
cdr3_nt: TGTGCCAGCAGGCCCGGGACATGGGCCCCTGGGGCCAACGTCCTGACTTTC
cdr3_aa: CASRPGTWAPGANVLTF

clone_size: .
d_call: TRBD1
j_call: TRBJ1-4
v_call: TRBV5-1
cdr3_nt: TGCGCCAGCAGCGCGGACAGGGTGTTAGAGTATGAAAAACTGTTTTTT
cdr3_aa: CASSADRVLEYEKLFF

clone_size: many
d_call: .
j_call: TRBJ2-2
v_call: TRBV12-3/TRBV12-4
cdr3_nt: TGTGCCAGCAGTTTAGAGGGGGTTGTGAGGAACACCGGGGAGCTGTTTTTT
cdr3_aa: CASSLEGVVRNTGELFF